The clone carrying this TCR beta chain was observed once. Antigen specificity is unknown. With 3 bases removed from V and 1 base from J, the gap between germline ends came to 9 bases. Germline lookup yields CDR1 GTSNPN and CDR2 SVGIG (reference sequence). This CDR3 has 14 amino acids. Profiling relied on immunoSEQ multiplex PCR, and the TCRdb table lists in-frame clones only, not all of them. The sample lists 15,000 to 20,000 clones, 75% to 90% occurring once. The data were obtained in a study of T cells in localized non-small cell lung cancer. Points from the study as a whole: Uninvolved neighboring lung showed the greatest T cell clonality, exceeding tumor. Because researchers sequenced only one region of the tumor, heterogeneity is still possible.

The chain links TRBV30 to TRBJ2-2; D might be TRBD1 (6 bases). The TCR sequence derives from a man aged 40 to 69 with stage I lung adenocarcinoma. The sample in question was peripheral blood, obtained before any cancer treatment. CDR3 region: CAWRKGVNTGELFF. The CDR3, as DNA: TGTGCCTGGAGGAAGGGGGTGAACACCGGGGAGCTGTTTTTT.